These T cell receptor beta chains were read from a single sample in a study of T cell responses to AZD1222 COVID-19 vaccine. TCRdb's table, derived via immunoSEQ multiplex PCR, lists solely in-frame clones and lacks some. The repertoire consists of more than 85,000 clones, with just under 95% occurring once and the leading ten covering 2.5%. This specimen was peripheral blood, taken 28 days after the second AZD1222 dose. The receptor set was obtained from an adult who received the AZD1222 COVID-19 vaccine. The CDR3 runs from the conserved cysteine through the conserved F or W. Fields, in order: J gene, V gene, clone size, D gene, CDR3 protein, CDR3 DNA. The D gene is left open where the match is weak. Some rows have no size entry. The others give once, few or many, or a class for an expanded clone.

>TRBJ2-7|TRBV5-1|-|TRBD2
CASSQKTSGGIRLTAYEQYF
TGCGCCAGCAGCCAAAAGACTAGCGGGGGAATACGACTAACGGCCTACGAGCAGTACTTC
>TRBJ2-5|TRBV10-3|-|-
CAISDRGKEKETQYF
TGTGCCATCAGTGACCGGGGGAAAGAAAAAGAGACCCAGTACTTC
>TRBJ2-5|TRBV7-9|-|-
CASSHTGSQETQYF
TGTGCCAGCAGCCACACAGGGTCCCAAGAGACCCAGTACTTC
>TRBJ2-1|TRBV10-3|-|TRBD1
CAISESLGQGAYNEQFF
TGTGCCATCAGTGAGTCCCTGGGACAGGGGGCATACAATGAGCAGTTCTTC
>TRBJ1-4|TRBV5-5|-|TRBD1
CASSPDLGQQGGNEKLFF
TGTGCCAGCAGCCCGGACCTGGGACAGCAAGGGGGGAATGAAAAACTGTTTTTT
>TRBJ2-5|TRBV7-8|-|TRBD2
CASSNLAGPLGLETQYF
TGTGCCAGCAGCAACCTAGCGGGGCCCTTGGGATTGGAGACCCAGTACTTC
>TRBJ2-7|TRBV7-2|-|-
CASSPPAGSYEQYF
TGTGCCAGCAGCCCCCCGGCGGGCTCCTACGAGCAGTACTTC
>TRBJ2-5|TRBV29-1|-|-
CSAAGWDETQYF
TGCAGCGCGGCAGGGTGGGACGAGACCCAGTACTTC
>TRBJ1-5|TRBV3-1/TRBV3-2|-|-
CASSQNSQDQPQHF
TGTGCCAGCAGCCAGAACAGCCAAGATCAGCCCCAGCATTTT
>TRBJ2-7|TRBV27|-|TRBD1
CASSWGQAYEQYF
TGTGCCAGCAGTTGGGGACAGGCCTACGAGCAGTACTTC
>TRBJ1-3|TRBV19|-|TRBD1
CASSGTRTGMGNTIYF
TGTGCCAGTAGTGGTACACGGACAGGGATGGGAAACACCATATATTTT
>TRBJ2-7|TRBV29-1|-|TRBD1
CSADLGQGYEQYF
TGCAGCGCAGACCTAGGACAGGGCTACGAGCAGTACTTC
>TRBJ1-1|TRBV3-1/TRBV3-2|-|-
CASSPADARGGGFF
TGTGCCAGCAGCCCAGCTGACGCCCGTGGGGGGGGTTTCTTT
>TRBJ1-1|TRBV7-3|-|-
CASSRGSSEAFF
TGTGCCAGCTCTCGCGGTTCTTCTGAAGCTTTCTTT
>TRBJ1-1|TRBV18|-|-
CASSPGQNTEAFF
TGTGCCAGCTCACCGGGCCAGAACACTGAAGCTTTCTTT
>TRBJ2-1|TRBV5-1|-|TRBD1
CASSEGYRGSSYNEQFF
TGCGCCAGCAGCGAAGGGTACAGGGGCTCCTCCTACAATGAGCAGTTCTTC
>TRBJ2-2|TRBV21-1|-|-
CASSKDSKPPGELFF
TGTGCCAGCAGCAAAGACAGCAAACCCCCCGGGGAGCTGTTTTTT
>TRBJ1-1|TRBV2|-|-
CASSDWVGVNTEAFF
TGTGCCAGCAGTGATTGGGTGGGGGTCAACACTGAAGCTTTCTTT
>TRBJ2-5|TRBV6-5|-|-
CASRGPGRGQETQYF
TGTGCCAGCCGGGGGCCAGGGCGAGGACAAGAGACCCAGTACTTC
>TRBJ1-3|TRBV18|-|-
CASSKDTGKTGNTIYF
TGTGCCAGCTCGAAGGACACAGGGAAGACTGGAAACACCATATATTTT
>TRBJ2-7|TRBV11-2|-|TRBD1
CASSSGQVTSYEQYF
TGTGCCAGCAGCTCCGGACAGGTGACATCCTACGAGCAGTACTTC
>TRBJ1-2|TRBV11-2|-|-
CASSRGPYGYTF
TGTGCCAGCAGCCGAGGACCCTATGGCTACACCTTC
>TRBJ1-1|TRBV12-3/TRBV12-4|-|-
CASSLTRDAEAFF
TGTGCCAGCAGTTTGACCAGGGACGCTGAAGCTTTCTTT
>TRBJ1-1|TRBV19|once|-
CASSINGAVNTEAFF
TGTGCCAGTAGTATAAACGGCGCCGTTAACACTGAAGCTTTCTTT
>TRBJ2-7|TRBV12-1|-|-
CASSPGQETYEQYF
TGTGCCAGCAGCCCCGGGCAGGAGACCTACGAGCAGTACTTC
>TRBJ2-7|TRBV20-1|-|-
CSDARDEQYF
TGCAGTGACGCGAGGGACGAGCAGTACTTC
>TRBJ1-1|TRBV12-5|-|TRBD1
CASSQGEGDTEAFF
TGTGCTAGTAGTCAGGGGGAGGGAGACACTGAAGCTTTCTTT
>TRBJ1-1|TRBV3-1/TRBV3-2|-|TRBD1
CASSQRQGLSGAFF
TGTGCCAGCAGCCAGAGACAGGGCCTTTCGGGAGCTTTCTTT
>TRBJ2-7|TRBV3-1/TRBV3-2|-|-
CASSPQRRFEQYF
TGTGCCAGCAGCCCACAGCGGCGGTTCGAGCAGTACTTC
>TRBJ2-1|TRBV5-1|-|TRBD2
CASSVTSGGYNEQFF
TGCGCCAGCAGCGTGACTAGCGGGGGATACAATGAGCAGTTCTTC
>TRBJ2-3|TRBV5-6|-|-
CASSPTNTRDTQYF
TGTGCCAGCAGCCCCACCAACACGAGAGATACGCAGTATTTT
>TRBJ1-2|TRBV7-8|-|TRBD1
CASSILPTGGYGYTF
TGTGCCAGCAGCATACTACCGACAGGGGGATATGGCTACACCTTC
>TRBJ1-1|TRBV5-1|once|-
CASSLDGRGGTEAFF
TGCGCCAGCAGCTTGGATGGCAGGGGAGGGACTGAAGCTTTCTTT
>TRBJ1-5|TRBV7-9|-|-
CASSLGVSNQPQHF
TGTGCCAGCAGCTTAGGGGTTAGCAATCAGCCCCAGCATTTT
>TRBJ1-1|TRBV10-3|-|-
CAISASQGTEAFF
TGTGCCATCAGTGCAAGTCAGGGTACTGAAGCTTTCTTT
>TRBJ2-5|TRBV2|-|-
CASSELGGGETQYF
TGTGCCAGCAGTGAACTGGGGGGCGGTGAGACCCAGTACTTC
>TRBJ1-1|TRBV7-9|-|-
CASSPRAAAFF
TGTGCCAGCAGCCCGCGGGCGGCGGCTTTCTTT
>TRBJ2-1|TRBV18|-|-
CASSPVRGAMDEQFF
TGTGCCAGCTCACCGGTCCGGGGGGCCATGGATGAGCAGTTCTTC
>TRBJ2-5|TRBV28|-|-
CASYSGVETQYF
TGTGCCAGTTATTCAGGGGTTGAGACCCAGTACTTC
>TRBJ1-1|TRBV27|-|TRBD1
CASSARQGHTEAFF
TGTGCCAGCAGTGCTCGACAGGGCCACACTGAAGCTTTCTTT
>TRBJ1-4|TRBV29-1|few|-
CSVGRDGNEKLFF
TGCAGCGTTGGTCGGGACGGAAATGAAAAACTGTTTTTT
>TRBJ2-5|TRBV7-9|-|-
CASSPRLRKETQYF
TGTGCCAGCAGCCCGAGACTCCGAAAAGAGACCCAGTACTTC
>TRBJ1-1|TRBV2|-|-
CASKGDGLNTEAFF
TGTGCCAGCAAGGGGGACGGACTGAACACTGAAGCTTTCTTT
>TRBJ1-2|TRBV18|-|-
CASSPPGLKNYGYTF
TGTGCCAGCTCACCGCCGGGACTGAAGAACTATGGCTACACCTTC
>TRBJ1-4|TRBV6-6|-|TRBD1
CASSRPPTTGLEKLFF
TGTGCCAGCAGTCGACCGCCCACGACAGGGCTCGAAAAACTGTTTTTT
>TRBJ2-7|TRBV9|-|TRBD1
CASSVGVGTGYEQYF
TGTGCCAGCAGCGTAGGAGTGGGGACAGGCTACGAGCAGTACTTC
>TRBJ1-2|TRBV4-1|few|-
CASSLTDSYDRSNYGYTF
TGCGCCAGCAGCCTGACCGACTCCTACGACAGGAGTAACTATGGCTACACCTTC
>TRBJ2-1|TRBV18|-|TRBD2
CASSPTSGGRNEQFF
TGTGCCAGCTCACCAACTAGCGGGGGTCGTAATGAGCAGTTCTTC
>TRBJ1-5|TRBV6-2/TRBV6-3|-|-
CASSDQGEAQPQHF
TGTGCCAGCAGTGATCAGGGAGAGGCTCAGCCCCAGCATTTT
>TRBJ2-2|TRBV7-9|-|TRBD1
CASSLAIGQGTGELFF
TGTGCCAGCAGCTTAGCGATCGGACAGGGGACCGGGGAGCTGTTTTTT
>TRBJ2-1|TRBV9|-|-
CASSVAGSISYNEQFF
TGTGCCAGCAGCGTAGCGGGTAGCATCTCCTACAATGAGCAGTTCTTC
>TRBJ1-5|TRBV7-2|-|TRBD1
CASSLGTRQGVQPQHF
TGTGCCAGCAGCTTAGGGACGAGACAGGGAGTTCAGCCCCAGCATTTT
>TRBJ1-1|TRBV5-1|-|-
CASSFNGRGTEAFF
TGCGCCAGCAGCTTCAATGGGAGGGGCACTGAAGCTTTCTTT
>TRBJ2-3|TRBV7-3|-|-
CASSFLSGGPATDTQYF
TGTGCCAGCAGCTTCCTTTCTGGCGGGCCCGCCACAGATACGCAGTATTTT
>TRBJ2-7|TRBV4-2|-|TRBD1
CASSQDRGQGSYEQYF
TGTGCCAGCAGCCAAGATCGGGGACAGGGATCCTACGAGCAGTACTTC
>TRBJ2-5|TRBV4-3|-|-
CASSPALAYQETQYF
TGCGCCAGCAGCCCCGCCCTGGCGTACCAAGAGACCCAGTACTTC
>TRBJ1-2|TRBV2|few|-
CASTGHSTSYYGYTF
TGTGCCAGCACTGGACACAGTACGAGCTACTATGGCTACACCTTC
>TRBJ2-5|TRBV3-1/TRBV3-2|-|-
CASSQDEGETQYF
TGTGCCAGCAGCCAAGATGAGGGAGAGACCCAGTACTTC
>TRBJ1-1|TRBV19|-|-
CASSIGGPNAKAFF
TGTGCCAGTAGTATCGGGGGGCCAAACGCTAAAGCTTTCTTT
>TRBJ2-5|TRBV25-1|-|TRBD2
CASSEFPLSGGKETQYF
TGTGCCAGCAGTGAATTCCCCCTGAGCGGGGGTAAAGAGACCCAGTACTTC